Following are 21 T cell receptor beta chains from one sample sequenced in a study of spatial heterogeneity in lung cancer. Time point specified: blood at routine non-recurrence follow-up after resection. The authors sequenced whole RNA from tumor, nontumor lung or frozen PBMC without sorting. TCRdb called the 5' RACE reads again in MiXCR, with one record for every CDR3 protein. Counted here are about 52,000 distinct CDR3 sequences, less than 9% occurring once; the ten biggest clones make up around 33%. This sample comprised PBMCs, obtained at follow-up. These receptors came from a female donor with early-stage non-small cell lung cancer.

This clonotype was detected many times. The chain has TRBV5-1 and TRBJ2-5, with D perhaps TRBD2 (6 bases). V was trimmed by 4 bases and J by 4 bases, leaving 14 bases between them. Germline loops: CDR1 SGHRS, CDR2 YFSETQ. The CDR3 loop spans 14 amino acids. CDR3 DNA: TGCGCCAGCAGCGGAGGGGATCTGGGAGAGACCCAGTACTTC. Amino acids: CASSGGDLGETQYF.

This clonotype was seen a few times. This sequence joins TRBV5-1 and TRBJ1-6; TRBD1 aligns across 7 bases. The J segment lost 0 bases and the V segment lost 0 bases, leaving 6 bases of the junction unmatched. Germline V gene data show CDR1 as SGHRS and CDR2 as YFSETQ. This CDR3 is built from 18 residues. CDR3 residues: CASSLVHRGSSYNSPLHF. DNA of the CDR3: TGCGCCAGCAGCTTGGTTCACAGGGGTAGCTCCTATAATTCACCCCTCCACTTT. Complete variable domain (other parts from reference TRBV5-1 and TRBJ1-6): KAGVTQTPRYLIKTRGQQVTLSCSPISGHRSVSWYQQTPGQGLQFLFEYFSETQRNKGNFPGRFSGRQFSNSRSEMNVSTLELGDSALYLCASSLVHRGSSYNSPLHFGNGTRLTVT.

This clonotype has a handful of counts. This rearrangement joins TRBV14 to TRBJ1-3; possibly TRBD1 for D (5 bases). Between the trimmed V and J ends, which lost 3 bases and 6 bases, there was a span of 12 bases. Germline loops: CDR1 SGHDN, CDR2 FVKESK. CDR3 length: 14 amino acids. CDR3 amino acids: CASSQRGLTNTIYF. The CDR3 nucleotides read TGTGCCAGCAGCCAGAGGGGATTAACAAACACCATATATTTT.

The chain combines TRBV28 with TRBJ1-5; possible D gene TRBD1, 6 bases. V lost 6 bases and J 2 bases, leaving 11 bases between the germline ends. The length of the CDR3 is 14 residues. In germline, CDR1 is MDHEN, CDR2 SYDVKM. As DNA, the CDR3 is TGTGCCAGCAGACCCGGACAGCGCAATCAGCCCCAGCATTTT. It codes for CASRPGQRNQPQHF.

This clonotype was counted at least ten times. The V call is TRBV5-1, the J call TRBJ2-1; D call uncertain. Germline loops: CDR1 SGHRS, CDR2 YFSETQ. The CDR3 contains 12 residues. V was trimmed by 1 base and J by 8 bases, leaving 7 bases between them. CDR3 sequence (DNA): TGCGCCAGCAGCTTGCCATCGGATGAGCAGTTCTTC. This translates into CASSLPSDEQFF.

The sample holds a few counts of this clonotype. The rearrangement joins TRBV28 to TRBJ2-7; TRBD1 aligns across 10 bases. Germline trimming cut 7 bases from V and 3 bases from J; bases unmatched to any gene: 12. The CDR3 contains 16 residues. Germline CDR1 and CDR2: MDHEN and SYDVKM. CDR3 amino acids: CASTGGTGAVFYEQYF. CDR3 nucleotides: TGTGCCAGCACCGGAGGGACAGGGGCCGTTTTCTACGAGCAGTACTTC.

The chain joins TRBV14 to TRBJ2-1; D not certain. Trimming left V 0 bases short and J 6 bases short, with 18 bases between. Germline CDR1 reads SGHDN; CDR2 reads FVKESK. This CDR3 has 17 amino acids. In DNA form, the CDR3 reads TGTGCCAGCAGCCAAGAACCGGGCCCCTATTCACGCAATGAGCAGTTCTTC. Amino acids: CASSQEPGPYSRNEQFF.

The rearrangement links TRBV20-1 to TRBJ1-4; 8 nucleotides match TRBD1. CDR1 and CDR2 from the germline V gene are DFQATT and SNEGSKA (reference sequence). The CDR3 runs 15 residues. V lost 5 bases and J lost 4; bases outside the gene matches: 9. The CDR3, as DNA: TGCAGTGCTTTCCCAGGGGGCCGCCTTAATGAAAAACTGTTTTTT. This sequence encodes CSAFPGGRLNEKLFF.

J is TRBJ1-2 and V is TRBV14, with 8 positions matching TRBD1. Germline lookup yields CDR1 SGHDN and CDR2 FVKESK. The length of the CDR3 is 14 residues. V was pared by 3 bases and J by 4 bases, with 4 bases of the junction left unmatched. In nucleotides, the CDR3 is TGTGCCAGCAGCCAGGGACAGGCCCGCTATGGCTACACCTTC. It is translated as CASSQGQARYGYTF. Drawing the rest from reference TRBV14 and TRBJ1-2, the complete variable domain is EAGVTQFPSHSVIEKGQTVTLRCDPISGHDNLYWYRRVMGKEIKFLLHFVKESKQDESGMPNNRFLAERTGGTYSTLKVQPAELEDSGVYFCASSQGQARYGYTFGSGTRLTVV.

This clonotype was detected ten times or more. The chain couples TRBV2 to TRBJ2-7; D unresolved. Germline CDR1 is SNHLY and CDR2 is FYNNEI. There are 11 residues in the CDR3. Trimming stripped 6 bases from V and 3 bases from J, with 6 bases between. The CDR3 loop reads CASRRNYEQYF. The CDR3 coding sequence is TGTGCCAGCAGGCGGAACTACGAGCAGTACTTC.

This clonotype has only a few counts. This chain links TRBV20-1 with TRBJ2-3; 7 bases align to TRBD1. The V and J ends lost 1 base and 0 bases, in that order; junction bases with no gene match: 10. The CDR3 is made up of 17 amino acids. Germline lookup yields CDR1 DFQATT and CDR2 SNEGSKA (reference sequence). The CDR3 protein is CSARGGKGQISTDTQYF. The CDR3 coding sequence is TGCAGTGCTAGAGGGGGAAAGGGACAGATTAGCACAGATACGCAGTATTTT.

This clonotype was seen many times. For the CDR3, the DNA is TGCAGTGCTAGACGGACAGGGAAGAGCACCGGGGAGCTGTTTTTT. It is translated as CSARRTGKSTGELFF. The chain carries TRBV20-1 and TRBJ2-2; 8 bases fit TRBD1. Germline values: CDR1 DFQATT, CDR2 SNEGSKA (reference sequence). V lost 2 bases, J lost 4 bases, and 6 bases stayed unmatched. The CDR3 totals 15 residues.

This clonotype was detected many times. V usage is TRBV5-1 and J usage is TRBJ1-6; D is possibly TRBD1 (5 bases). Germline V CDR1 and CDR2: SGHRS, YFSETQ. The CDR3 is 16 amino acids. V was clipped by 1 base and J by 8 bases, with 16 bases between them. As DNA, the CDR3 is TGCGCCAGCAGCTTGACAGGTGGAGGTACCGATTCACCCCTCCACTTT. Translating it yields CASSLTGGGTDSPLHF.

This clonotype was seen at least ten times. This chain connects TRBV24-1 to TRBJ1-2; unclear D gene. V lost 2 bases to trimming and J lost 1 base, with 4 bases between them. Germline V lookup: CDR1 KGHDR, CDR2 SFDVKD. CDR3 size: 13 residues. The CDR3 loop reads CATSDSINYGYTF. In DNA, the CDR3 is TGTGCCACCAGTGATTCAATTAACTATGGCTACACCTTC.

This clonotype was recorded at least ten times. The chain recombines TRBV29-1 with TRBJ2-3; 15 bases are shared with TRBD2. The CDR3 sequence is 15 residues long. Germline values: CDR1 SQVTM, CDR2 ANQGSEA. The junction had 7 bases not matched to a gene; V was cut back by 8 bases and J by 4 bases. The CDR3, as DNA: TGCAGCTTAGGGACTAGCGGGGGGACCGCAGATACGCAGTATTTT. Amino acid sequence: CSLGTSGGTADTQYF.

Regarding this clonotype: The junction does not match germline at one end; this may be a read error. The rearrangement links TRBV11-2 to TRBJ1-1; D may be TRBD1 (5 bases). Germline CDR1 SGHAT, CDR2 FQNNGV. This CDR3 contains 15 residues. The CDR3, as DNA: TGTGCCAGCAGTTTAGGGGACCTAATGAACACTGAAGCTTTCTTT. Translated: CASSLGDLMNTEAFF.

The table lists this clonotype with many counts. The chain links TRBV12-3 or TRBV12-4 to TRBJ1-5; no reliable D call. The V end lost 9 bases, the J end lost 0 bases, and 15 bases lay between the germline ends. This CDR3 is 15 amino acids long. The CDR3 sequence is CASCPAQVSNQPQHF. DNA of the CDR3: TGTGCCAGTTGTCCGGCCCAAGTTAGCAATCAGCCCCAGCATTTT.

This clonotype was seen ten or more times. This chain joins TRBV7-9 and TRBJ2-2; 9 bases align to TRBD2. This CDR3 region has 16 residues. V lost 4 bases and J lost 7; bases outside the gene matches: 10. Germline CDR1 reads SEHNR; CDR2 reads FQNEAQ (reference sequence). The CDR3 region is CASSSEASGASGELFF. The CDR3 bases are TGTGCCAGCAGCTCCGAGGCTAGCGGGGCCAGCGGGGAGCTGTTTTTT.

This clonotype was found many times. The rearrangement joins TRBV7-6 to TRBJ1-1, with D possibly TRBD1 on 5 matching bases. The CDR3 runs to 14 residues. With 2 bases removed from V and 3 bases from J, the gap between germline ends came to 10 bases. The germline gives CDR1 SGHVS, CDR2 FNYEAQ. CDR3 nucleotide sequence: TGTGCCAGCAGCTTAAGGGCGGGGGACACTGAAGCTTTCTTT. Amino acids: CASSLRAGDTEAFF.

This chain connects TRBV2 to TRBJ2-2, with D possibly TRBD1 on 5 matching bases. CDR1 is SNHLY, CDR2 FYNNEI, per germline. Trimming removed 3 bases at V and 1 base at J, with 9 bases between. There are 15 residues in the CDR3. CDR3 in amino acids: CASSEWQGNTGELFF. The CDR3 DNA follows: TGTGCCAGCAGTGAGTGGCAGGGGAACACCGGGGAGCTGTTTTTT.

This clonotype was found many times. The chain carries TRBV20-1 and TRBJ2-1; D is possibly TRBD2 (6 bases). Germline V gene lookup returns CDR1 DFQATT and CDR2 SNEGSKA (reference sequence). Trimming shortened V by 4 bases and J by 1 base, and 17 bases separated the two germline ends. The CDR3 loop spans 16 amino acids. Here the CDR3 reads CSATSDEGRSYNEQFF. CDR3 sequence (DNA): TGCAGTGCTACCTCAGATGAGGGGAGGTCCTACAATGAGCAGTTCTTC.